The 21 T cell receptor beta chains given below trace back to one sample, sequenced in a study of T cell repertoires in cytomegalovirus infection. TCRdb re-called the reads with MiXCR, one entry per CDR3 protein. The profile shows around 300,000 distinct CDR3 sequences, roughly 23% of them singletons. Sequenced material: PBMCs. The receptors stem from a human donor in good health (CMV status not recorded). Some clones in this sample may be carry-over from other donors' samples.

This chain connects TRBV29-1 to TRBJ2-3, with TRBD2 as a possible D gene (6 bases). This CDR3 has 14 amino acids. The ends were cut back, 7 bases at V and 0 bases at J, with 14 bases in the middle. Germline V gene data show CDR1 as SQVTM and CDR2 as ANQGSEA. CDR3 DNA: TGCAGCGGGGCTGGGACTTACAGCACAGATACGCAGTATTTT. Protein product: CSGAGTYSTDTQYF.

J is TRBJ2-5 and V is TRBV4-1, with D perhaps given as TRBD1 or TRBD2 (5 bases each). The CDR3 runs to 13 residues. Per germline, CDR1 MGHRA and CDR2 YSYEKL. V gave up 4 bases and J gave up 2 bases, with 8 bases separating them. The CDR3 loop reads CASSRGMQETQYF. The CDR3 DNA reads TGCGCCAGCAGCCGGGGGATGCAAGAGACCCAGTACTTC.

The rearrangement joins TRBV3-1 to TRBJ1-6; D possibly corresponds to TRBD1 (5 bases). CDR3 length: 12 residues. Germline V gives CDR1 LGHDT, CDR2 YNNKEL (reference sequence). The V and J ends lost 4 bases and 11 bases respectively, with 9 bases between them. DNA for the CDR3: TGTGCCAGCAGCCGGGGGAGGACACCCCTCCACTTT. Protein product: CASSRGRTPLHF.

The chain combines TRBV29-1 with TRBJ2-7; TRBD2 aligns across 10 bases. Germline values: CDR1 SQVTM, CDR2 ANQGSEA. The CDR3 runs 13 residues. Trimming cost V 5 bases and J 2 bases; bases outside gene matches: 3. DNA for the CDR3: TGCAGCGTTACTAGCGGGATACCCTACGAGCAGTACTTC. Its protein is CSVTSGIPYEQYF.

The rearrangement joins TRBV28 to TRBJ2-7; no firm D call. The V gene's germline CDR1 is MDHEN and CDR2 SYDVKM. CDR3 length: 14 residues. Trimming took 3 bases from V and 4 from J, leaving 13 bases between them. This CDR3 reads CASSFSTTLYEQYF. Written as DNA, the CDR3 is TGTGCCAGCAGTTTCTCCACGACCCTATACGAGCAGTACTTC.

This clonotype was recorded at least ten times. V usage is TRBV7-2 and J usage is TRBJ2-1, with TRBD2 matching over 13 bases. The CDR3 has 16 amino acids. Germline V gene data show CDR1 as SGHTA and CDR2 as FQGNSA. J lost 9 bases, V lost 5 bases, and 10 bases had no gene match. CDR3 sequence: CASSPGRGLAGSEQFF. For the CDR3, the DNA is TGTGCCAGCAGCCCAGGCCGGGGACTAGCGGGAAGTGAGCAGTTCTTC.

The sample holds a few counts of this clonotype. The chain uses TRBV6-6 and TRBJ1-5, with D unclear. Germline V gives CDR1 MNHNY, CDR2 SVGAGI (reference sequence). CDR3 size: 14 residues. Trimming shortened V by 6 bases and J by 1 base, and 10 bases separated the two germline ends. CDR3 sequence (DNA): TGTGCCAGCAGGGACCTTGTGAGCAATCAGCCCCAGCATTTT. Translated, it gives CASRDLVSNQPQHF.

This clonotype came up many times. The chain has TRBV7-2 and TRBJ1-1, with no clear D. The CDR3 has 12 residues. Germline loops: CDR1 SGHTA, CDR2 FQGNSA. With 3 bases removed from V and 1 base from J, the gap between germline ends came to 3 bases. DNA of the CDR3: TGTGCCAGCAGCTTTGCGAACACTGAAGCTTTCTTT. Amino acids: CASSFANTEAFF.

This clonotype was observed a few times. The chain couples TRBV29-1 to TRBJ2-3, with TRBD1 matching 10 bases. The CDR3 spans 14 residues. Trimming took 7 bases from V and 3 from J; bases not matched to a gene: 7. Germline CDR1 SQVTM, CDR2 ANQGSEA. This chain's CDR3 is CSARDRGGTDTQYF. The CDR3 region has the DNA TGCAGCGCCCGGGACAGGGGTGGGACAGATACGCAGTATTTT.

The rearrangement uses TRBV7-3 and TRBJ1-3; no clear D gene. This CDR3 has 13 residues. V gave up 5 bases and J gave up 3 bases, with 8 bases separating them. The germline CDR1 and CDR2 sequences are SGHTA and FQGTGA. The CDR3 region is CASSQVHGNTIYF. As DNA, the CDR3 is TGTGCCAGCAGCCAAGTACATGGAAACACCATATATTTT.

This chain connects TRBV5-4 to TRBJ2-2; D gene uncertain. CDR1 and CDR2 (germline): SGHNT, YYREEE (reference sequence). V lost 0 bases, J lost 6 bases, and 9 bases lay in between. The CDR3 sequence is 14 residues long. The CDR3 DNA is TGTGCCAGCAGCTTGGAACGTTTTGCCGGGGAGCTGTTTTTT. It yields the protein CASSLERFAGELFF. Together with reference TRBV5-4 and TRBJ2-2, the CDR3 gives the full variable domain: ETGVTQSPTHLIKTRGQQVTLRCSSQSGHNTVSWYQQALGQGPQFIFQYYREEENGRGNFPPRFSGLQFPNYSSELNVNALELDDSALYLCASSLERFAGELFFGEGSRLTVL.

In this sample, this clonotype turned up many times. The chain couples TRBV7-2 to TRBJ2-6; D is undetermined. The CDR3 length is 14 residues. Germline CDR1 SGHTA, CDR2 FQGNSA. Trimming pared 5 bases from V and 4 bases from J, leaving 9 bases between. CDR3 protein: CASSRRVGANVLTF. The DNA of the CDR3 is TGTGCCAGCAGCCGAAGGGTGGGGGCCAACGTCCTGACTTTC.

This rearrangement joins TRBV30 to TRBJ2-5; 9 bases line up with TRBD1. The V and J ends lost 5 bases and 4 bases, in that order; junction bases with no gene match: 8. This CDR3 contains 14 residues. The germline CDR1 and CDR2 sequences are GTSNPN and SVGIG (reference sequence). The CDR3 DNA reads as TGTGCCTGGGTGGGACAGGGCTTTCGAGAGACCCAGTACTTC. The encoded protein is CAWVGQGFRETQYF.

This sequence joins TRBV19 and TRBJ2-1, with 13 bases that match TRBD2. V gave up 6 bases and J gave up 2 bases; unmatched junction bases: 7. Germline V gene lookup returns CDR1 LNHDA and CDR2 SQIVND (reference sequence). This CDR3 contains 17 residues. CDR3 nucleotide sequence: TGTGCCAGTAGCAGGACTAGCGGGAGTCCTCCCTACAATGAGCAGTTCTTC. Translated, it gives CASSRTSGSPPYNEQFF.

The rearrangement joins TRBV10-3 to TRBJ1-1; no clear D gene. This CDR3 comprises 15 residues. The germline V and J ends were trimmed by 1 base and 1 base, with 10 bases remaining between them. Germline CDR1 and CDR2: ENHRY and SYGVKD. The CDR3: CAISEYHVQNTEAFF. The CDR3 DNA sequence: TGTGCCATCAGTGAGTACCATGTCCAGAACACTGAAGCTTTCTTT.

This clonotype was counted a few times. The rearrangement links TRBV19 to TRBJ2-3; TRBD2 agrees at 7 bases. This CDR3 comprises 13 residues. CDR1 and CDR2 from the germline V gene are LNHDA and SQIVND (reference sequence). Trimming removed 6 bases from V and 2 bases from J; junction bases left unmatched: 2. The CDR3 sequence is CASRWDYTDTQYF. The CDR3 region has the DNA TGTGCCAGTAGGTGGGACTACACAGATACGCAGTATTTT.

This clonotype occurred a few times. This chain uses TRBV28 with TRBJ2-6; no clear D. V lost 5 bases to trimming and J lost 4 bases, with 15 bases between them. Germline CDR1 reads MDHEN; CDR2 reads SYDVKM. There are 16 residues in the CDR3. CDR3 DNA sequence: TGTGCCAGCAGTACTATTCCTACGGTAGGGGCCAACGTCCTGACTTTC. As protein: CASSTIPTVGANVLTF. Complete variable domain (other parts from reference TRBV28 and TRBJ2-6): DVKVTQSSRYLVKRTGEKVFLECVQDMDHENMFWYRQDPGLGLRLIYFSYDVKMKEKGDIPEGYSVSREKKERFSLILESASTNQTSMYLCASSTIPTVGANVLTFGAGSRLTVL.

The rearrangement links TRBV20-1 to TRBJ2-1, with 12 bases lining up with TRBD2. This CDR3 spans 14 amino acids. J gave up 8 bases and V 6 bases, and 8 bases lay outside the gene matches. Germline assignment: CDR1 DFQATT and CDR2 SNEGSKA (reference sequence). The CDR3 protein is CSANGLAGSYEQFF. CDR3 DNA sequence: TGCAGTGCCAACGGACTAGCGGGATCATATGAGCAGTTCTTC.

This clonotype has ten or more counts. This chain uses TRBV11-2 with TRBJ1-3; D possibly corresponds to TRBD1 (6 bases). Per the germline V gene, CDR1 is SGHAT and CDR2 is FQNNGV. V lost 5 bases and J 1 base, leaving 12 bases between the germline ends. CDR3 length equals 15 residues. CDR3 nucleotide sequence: TGTGCCAGCAGCCCCGAGGGGGTTTCTGGAAACACCATATATTTT. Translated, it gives CASSPEGVSGNTIYF.

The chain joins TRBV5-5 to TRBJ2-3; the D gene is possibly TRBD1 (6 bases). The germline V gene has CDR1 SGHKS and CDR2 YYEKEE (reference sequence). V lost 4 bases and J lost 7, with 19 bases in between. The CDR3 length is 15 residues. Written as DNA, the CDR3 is TGTGCCAGCAGCGTCCGGGACAACCCTGTGAATACGCAGTATTTT. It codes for CASSVRDNPVNTQYF.

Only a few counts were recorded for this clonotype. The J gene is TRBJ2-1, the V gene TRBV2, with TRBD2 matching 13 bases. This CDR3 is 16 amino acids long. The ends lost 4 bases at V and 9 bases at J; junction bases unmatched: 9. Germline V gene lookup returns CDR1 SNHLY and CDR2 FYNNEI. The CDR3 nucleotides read TGTGCCAGCAGTGTTGCCGGGACTAGCGGGACGGGTGAGCAGTTCTTC. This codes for CASSVAGTSGTGEQFF.